Listed here are 8 T cell receptor beta chains from one sample, sequenced in a study of beta chain features in type 1 diabetes. Every isolated RNA sample was fully reverse transcribed, so sequencing captured expressed TCRB transcripts. This table comes from immunoSEQ multiplex PCR, and its TCRdb copy is limited to in-frame clones, with some not included. The table shows some 500,000 clones, with roughly 11% occurring only once. Material: naive CD4+ T cells from blood. The receptors shown here come from a woman in her late teens or twenties in good health.

In this sample, this clone turned up a few times. The rearrangement links TRBV28 to TRBJ1-1; D uncertain. This CDR3 has 13 residues. Germline CDR1 MDHEN, CDR2 SYDVKM. The germline V and J ends were trimmed by 2 bases and 2 bases, with 6 bases remaining between them. The CDR3 DNA sequence: TGTGCCAGCAGTTTACAGCCAAACACTGAAGCTTTCTTT. This sequence encodes CASSLQPNTEAFF.

This clone was counted between two and nine times. CDR3 region: CASSFPGERNTDTQYF. The CDR3 bases are TGTGCCAGCAGCTTCCCTGGGGAGCGAAACACAGATACGCAGTATTTT. V gene TRBV7-9 combines with J gene TRBJ2-3; possibly TRBD2 for D (5 bases). The CDR3 runs 16 residues. Germline lookup yields CDR1 SEHNR and CDR2 FQNEAQ (reference sequence). V dropped 3 bases and J dropped 2 bases, with 15 bases sitting between them. Full variable domain (outside the CDR3, taken from reference TRBV7-9 and TRBJ2-3): DTGVSQNPRHKITKRGQNVTFRCDPISEHNRLYWYRQTLGQGPEFLTYFQNEAQLEKSRLLSDRFSAERPKGSFSTLEIQRTEQGDSAMYLCASSFPGERNTDTQYFGPGTRLTVL.

A single count supports this clone. The J gene is TRBJ2-7, the V gene TRBV27, with 7 bases fitting TRBD1. After removal of 5 bases from V and 0 bases from J, the junction contained 4 bases not matched to a gene. The germline V gene encodes CDR1 MNHEY and CDR2 SMNVEV (reference sequence). CDR3 length equals 14 residues. The CDR3 nucleotides are TGTGCCAGCAGTCACAGGGGCACCTCCTACGAGCAGTACGTC. Encoded protein: CASSHRGTSYEQYV.

This clone was detected a few times. This chain uses TRBV5-6 with TRBJ2-3, with D unresolved. V was trimmed by 0 bases and J by 4 bases, leaving 12 bases between them. The germline gives CDR1 SGHDT, CDR2 YYEEEE. The CDR3 consists of 15 residues. In DNA form, the CDR3 reads TGTGCCAGCAGCTTGGACTTCGGCGGCGCAGATACGCAGTATTTT. Its translation: CASSLDFGGADTQYF.

In its sample, this clone was seen a few times. The J gene is TRBJ2-1, the V gene TRBV12-5; perhaps TRBD2 as D (5 bases). The CDR3 consists of 14 residues. Trimming took 2 bases from V and 6 from J, leaving 11 bases between them. The V gene's germline CDR1 is LGHNT and CDR2 FRNRAP. The CDR3 spells CASGLIGVRNEQFF. The CDR3 bases are TGTGCTAGTGGTTTGATCGGGGTGCGCAATGAGCAGTTCTTC.

The chain is built from TRBV7-2 and TRBJ2-5, with 9 bases identical to TRBD1. The CDR3 runs 14 residues. Germline trimming cut 5 bases from V and 2 bases from J; bases unmatched to any gene: 3. Germline V CDR1 and CDR2: SGHTA, FQGNSA. CDR3 in amino acids: CASSPGTGQETQYF. The DNA of the CDR3 is TGTGCCAGCAGCCCGGGGACAGGGCAAGAGACCCAGTACTTC.

In this sample, this clone turned up a few times. The gene calls are TRBV28 and TRBJ1-2; D is uncertain. Germline V lookup: CDR1 MDHEN, CDR2 SYDVKM. CDR3 size: 12 residues. The V end was cut by 3 bases, the J end by 4 bases, with 6 bases between. The DNA for the CDR3 is TGTGCCAGCAGTTTTAATCGCTATGGCTACACCTTC. Its protein is CASSFNRYGYTF.

This clone has only one observation. J is TRBJ2-7 and V is TRBV9, with 10 bases lining up with TRBD2. CDR1 and CDR2 from the germline V gene are SGDLS and YYNGEE. V gave up 3 bases and J gave up 7 bases; unmatched junction bases: 7. The CDR3 is 14 residues long. In DNA form, the CDR3 reads TGTGCCAGCAGCGCCGGGACTAGCGTGGGTGAGCAGTACTTC. Amino acid sequence: CASSAGTSVGEQYF.